Following are 3 T cell receptor beta chains from one sample sequenced in a study of vaccination and CD4 T cells after COVID-19 (dated by TCRdb to between 2021 and 2024). These TCRs' antigens remain unknown. Library creation used PCR. Sequencing was performed on an Illumina iSeq 100. At the Johns Hopkins FTIC core, DNA from the cultured CD4+ T cells underwent TCR sequencing with the Oncomine TCR Beta short-read assay. TCRdb applied fastp at Q25 and MiXCR to the public reads, then kept only in-frame beta chains. Duplicate CDR3 protein sequences are folded into a single record with the most common DNA and genes. The sample table holds roughly 20,000 distinct CDR3 sequences, of which about 40% were seen once. Of the sample, less than 3% is held by the ten largest clones. What the treatment or condition label conveys for this sample: approximately 9-day PBMC culture with coronavirus spike peptide pools or control peptides (ViraFEST assay).

Specimen: CD4+ T cells from blood, cultured in vitro, collected after SARS-CoV-2 vaccination. The receptor source for this set is a human donor who had recovered from COVID-19.

The CDR3 is CASSSPRLAGGPGELFF. The CDR3 DNA sequence: TGTGCCAGCAGCTCCCCTCGACTAGCGGGGGGGCCCGGGGAGCTGTTTTTT. The genes are TRBV11-3 and TRBJ2-2; 14 nucleotides match TRBD2. Germline V gene data show CDR1 as SGHNT and CDR2 as YENEEA. The CDR3 spans 17 residues. With 4 bases clipped from V and 6 bases from J, the junction kept 7 bases outside the gene matches.

The chain carries TRBV12-3 or TRBV12-4 and TRBJ2-2; TRBD1 matches at 8 bases. With 1 base clipped from V and 7 bases from J, the junction kept 2 bases outside the gene matches. This CDR3 is 14 amino acids long. CDR3 coding DNA: TGTGCCAGCAGTTTAGGGACAGGGATCGGGGAGCTGTTTTTT. Its protein is CASSLGTGIGELFF.

The chain combines TRBV20-1 with TRBJ1-2, with D maybe TRBD1 (6 bases). Trimming took off 1 base at V and 4 bases at J, with 16 bases between the two ends. CDR3 length equals 15 residues. Germline V CDR1 and CDR2: DFQATT, SNEGSKA (reference sequence). The CDR3 is CSARVQAGVRYGYTF. The DNA of the CDR3 is TGCAGTGCTAGAGTTCAGGCAGGGGTTCGCTATGGCTACACCTTC.